The T cell receptor (beta chain) described here comes from a study of beta chain features in type 1 diabetes listed by TCRdb under 2018. Regarding the complete study: No differences in mean age, gender distribution, total cell number or subset yield were found between patients and healthy donors. A total of about 110,000,000 sorted cells were examined across all samples, and a strong correlation was observed between cell number per subset and RNA yield. The study compared TCRB repertoires of sorted circulating CD4+ T cell subsets between recently diagnosed type 1 diabetes patients and matched healthy donors. Regulatory and stem cell-like memory subsets were isolated from only 8 patients and 8 healthy donors, whereas naive and central memory subsets came from all 30 or so donors. The study at large found these results: Because cDNA rather than genomic DNA was sequenced, highly expressing activated cells could have been over-represented, although no difference in activation and CD3 levels was found between groups. Type 1 diabetes patients showed a moderate but significant shortening of TCRB CDR3 length in all four CD4+ subsets. At VDJ recombination sites, patients with type 1 diabetes made fewer insertions and deleted more nucleotides, a pattern implying thymic rearrangement abnormalities. Only small numbers of individuals were included in the HLA sub-analyses, which left unresolved whether HLA type had any influence on TCRB rearrangement. The naive, central memory and regulatory TCRB repertoires appeared to resemble one another more closely among patients than among healthy donors. Shorter templates might have been favored by PCR, but patient and control samples were amplified and corrected together, so both groups would have been affected equally by any skew.

Each donor gave one peripheral blood draw, roughly 120 mL on average, collected into heparinised tubes. Using a panel that included CD45RO, CCR7, CD25, CD127, CD95 and CD27, naive, central memory, regulatory and stem cell-like memory CD4+ T cells were sorted on a BD FACSAria II. Every sorted population had a purity above 98%. PBMCs were separated immediately by Lymphoprep density gradient centrifugation and were stained directly, without being cultured. Samples were stained and sorted in pairs, with one healthy donor and one patient per experiment, so that batch effects were minimized. In this sample, this clone turned up a few times. Its recognized antigen is unknown. Base qualities are not at hand, and no much larger clone is one base apart. Cut back by 6 bases and 0 bases, the V and J ends lie 15 bases apart. Taken from cysteine to phenylalanine, the CDR3 has 16 residues. The kept DNA is CDR3 alone, 48 bases in frame from the first base. The germline V gene yields KGHSH for CDR1 and LQKENI for CDR2.

All of the isolated RNA was reverse transcribed with the High Capacity cDNA Reverse Transcription Kit, so expressed TCRB transcripts were sequenced. Deep immunoSEQ sequencing was applied to naive, central memory and regulatory T cell samples, giving an average of approximately 4 million total reads per sample. Sorted cells were lysed in RLT buffer, and RNA was extracted using DNase-treated RNeasy Micro or Mini kits according to cell number. Each cell subset was processed on its own to prevent cross-contamination, while patient and healthy donor samples were processed together. The immunoSEQ multiplex PCR was used to amplify TCRB sequences from cDNA, yielding 87-bp fragments that span the CDR3 region. Sequencing of the amplicons was performed on the Illumina HiSeq platform. As for the original processing: PCR bias was computationally corrected using synthetic template baselines, reads within Hamming distance 2 were collapsed, and singletons that could not be merged were discarded. Reads were aligned against IMGT to assign V, D and J genes, CDR3 length and insertions or deletions at six rearrangement sites. Within each subset, clonotype counts were normalized to sorted cell number, and only after that were true diversity and Gini coefficients computed with the tcR R package. The overlap coefficient, calculated on TCRB nucleotide sequences, was used to measure repertoire sharing. As a proxy for the pre-selection repertoire, out-of-frame TCRB sequences from naive cells were analyzed. In TCRdb, the immuneACCESS table is reduced to in-frame sequences with V and J assigned. These tables do not hold every clone; where another copy was compared, an unresolved V gene accounts for under half, and the others remain unexplained. V, J and clone size were drawn from that table, and D and trimming were deduced from the DNA. This sample gives 600,000 to 700,000 clones in total; roughly 12% of them show up just once. Around 0.12% of the sample is held by the ten biggest clonotypes.

The sequence was obtained from a young man with type 1 diabetes. The chain is assembled from TRBV18 and TRBJ1-5; the best D guess is TRBD1, with 5 bases matching. The source material was naive CD4+ T cells from blood. What the cell subset or site label conveys for this sample: true naive CD4+ T cells. The CDR3: CASSDQGRDSNQPQHF. In nucleotides, the sequence is TGTGCCAGCTCCGATCAGGGTCGGGATAGCAATCAGCCCCAGCATTTT. Here the CDR3 is joined to the reference TRBV18 and TRBJ1-5 genes, and the full variable domain is: NAGVMQNPRHLVRRRGQEARLRCSPMKGHSHVYWYRQLPEEGLKFMVYLQKENIIDESGMPKERFSAEFPKEGPSILRIQQVVRGDSAAYFCASSDQGRDSNQPQHFGDGTRLSIL.